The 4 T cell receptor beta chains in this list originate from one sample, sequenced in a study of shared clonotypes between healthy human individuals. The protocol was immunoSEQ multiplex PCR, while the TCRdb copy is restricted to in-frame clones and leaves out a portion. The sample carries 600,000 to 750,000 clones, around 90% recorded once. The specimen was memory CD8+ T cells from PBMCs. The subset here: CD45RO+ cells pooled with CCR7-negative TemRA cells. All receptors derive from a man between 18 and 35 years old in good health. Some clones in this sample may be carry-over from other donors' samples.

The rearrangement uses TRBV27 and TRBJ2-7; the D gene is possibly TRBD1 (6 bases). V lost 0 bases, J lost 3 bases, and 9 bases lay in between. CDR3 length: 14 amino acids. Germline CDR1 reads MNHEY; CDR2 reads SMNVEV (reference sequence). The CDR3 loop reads CASSLSGTHYEQYF. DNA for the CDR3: TGTGCCAGCAGTTTATCGGGGACACACTACGAGCAGTACTTC.

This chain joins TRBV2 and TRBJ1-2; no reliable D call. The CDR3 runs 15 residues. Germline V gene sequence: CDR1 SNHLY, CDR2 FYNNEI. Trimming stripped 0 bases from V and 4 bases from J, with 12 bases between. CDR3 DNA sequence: TGTGCCAGCAGTGAAGCGCTTCGGACGGTCTATGGCTACACCTTC. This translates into CASSEALRTVYGYTF.

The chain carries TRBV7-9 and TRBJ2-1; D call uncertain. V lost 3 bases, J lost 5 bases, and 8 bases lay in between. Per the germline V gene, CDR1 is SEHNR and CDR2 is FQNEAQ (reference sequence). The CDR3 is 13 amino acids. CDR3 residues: CASSFGDNNEQFF. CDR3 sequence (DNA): TGTGCCAGCAGCTTTGGGGATAACAATGAGCAGTTCTTC. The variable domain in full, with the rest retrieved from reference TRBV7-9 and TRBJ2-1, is DTGVSQNPRHKITKRGQNVTFRCDPISEHNRLYWYRQTLGQGPEFLTYFQNEAQLEKSRLLSDRFSAERPKGSFSTLEIQRTEQGDSAMYLCASSFGDNNEQFFGPGTRLTVL.

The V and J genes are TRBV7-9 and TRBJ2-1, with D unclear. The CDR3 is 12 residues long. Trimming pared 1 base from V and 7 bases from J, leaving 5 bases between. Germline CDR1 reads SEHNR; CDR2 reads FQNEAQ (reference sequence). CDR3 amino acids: CASSLDWNEQFF. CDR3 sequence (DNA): TGTGCCAGCAGCTTAGACTGGAATGAGCAGTTCTTC.